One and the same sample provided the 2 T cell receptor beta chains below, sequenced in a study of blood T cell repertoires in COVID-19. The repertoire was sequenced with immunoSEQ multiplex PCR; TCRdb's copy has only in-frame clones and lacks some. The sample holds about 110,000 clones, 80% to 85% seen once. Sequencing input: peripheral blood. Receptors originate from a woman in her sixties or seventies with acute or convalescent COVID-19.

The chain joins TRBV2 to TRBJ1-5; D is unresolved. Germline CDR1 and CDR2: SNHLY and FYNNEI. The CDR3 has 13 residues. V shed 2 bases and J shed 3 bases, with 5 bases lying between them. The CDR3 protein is CASSERHNQPQHF. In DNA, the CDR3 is TGTGCCAGCAGTGAAAGACACAATCAGCCCCAGCATTTT.

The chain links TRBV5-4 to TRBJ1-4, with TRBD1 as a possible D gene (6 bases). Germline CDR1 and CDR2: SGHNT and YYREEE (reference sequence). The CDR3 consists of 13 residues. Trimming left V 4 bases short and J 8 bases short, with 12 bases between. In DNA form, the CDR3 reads TGTGCCAGCAGCAACAGGGACAACGAAAAACTGTTTTTT. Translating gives CASSNRDNEKLFF.